This T cell receptor (beta chain) is from a study of T cells after yellow fever vaccination. Study results and limitations: Abundant bulk-population clonotypes could contaminate the FACS-sorted repertoires.

Only a few counts were recorded for this clonotype. Antigen specificity is unknown. Generation of TCR cDNA used 5'RACE template switching (which added a universal primer site and UMIs). Using its own MiXCR run on the 5' RACE reads, TCRdb lists one record per CDR3 protein. Of about 230,000 distinct CDR3 sequences listed, about 7% are singletons. The clonotype was recovered from a man aged 25 to 40 who received the YFV17D yellow fever vaccine. Sequencing used CD4+ T cells sorted from PBMCs, obtained on the day of the yellow fever booster vaccination.

CDR3: CASSLASNYKNNNEQFF. CDR3 sequence (DNA): TGCGCCAGCAGCTTGGCCTCGAACTACAAGAACAACAATGAGCAGTTCTTC. The rearrangement joins TRBV5-1 to TRBJ2-1; D gene ambiguous. The CDR3 covers 17 residues. V lost 0 bases, J lost 5 bases, and 18 bases lay in between. The germline gives CDR1 SGHRS, CDR2 YFSETQ.